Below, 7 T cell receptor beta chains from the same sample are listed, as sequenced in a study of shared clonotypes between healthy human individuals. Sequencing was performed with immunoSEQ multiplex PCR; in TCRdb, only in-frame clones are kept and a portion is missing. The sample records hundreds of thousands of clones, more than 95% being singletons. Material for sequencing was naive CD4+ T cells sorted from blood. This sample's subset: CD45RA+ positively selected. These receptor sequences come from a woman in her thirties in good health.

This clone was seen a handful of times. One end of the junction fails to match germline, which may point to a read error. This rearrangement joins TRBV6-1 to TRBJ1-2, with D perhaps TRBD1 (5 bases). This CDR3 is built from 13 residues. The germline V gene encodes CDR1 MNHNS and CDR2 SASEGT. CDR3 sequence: CASSEVSWDGGSF. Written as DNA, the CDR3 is TGTGCCAGCAGTGAAGTATCCTGGGACGGCGGCTCCTTC.

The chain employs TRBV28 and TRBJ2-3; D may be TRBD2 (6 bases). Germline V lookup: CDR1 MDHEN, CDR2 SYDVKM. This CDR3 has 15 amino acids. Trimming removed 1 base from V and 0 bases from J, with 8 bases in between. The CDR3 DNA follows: TGTGCCAGCAGTTTATTCGGGACTAGCACAGATACGCAGTATTTT. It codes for CASSLFGTSTDTQYF.

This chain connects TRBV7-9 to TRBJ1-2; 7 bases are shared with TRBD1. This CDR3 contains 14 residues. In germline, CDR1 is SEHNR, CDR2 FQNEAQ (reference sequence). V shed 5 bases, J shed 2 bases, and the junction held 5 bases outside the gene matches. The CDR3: CASSNGQANYGYTF. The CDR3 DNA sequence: TGTGCCAGCAGCAACGGACAGGCAAACTATGGCTACACCTTC.

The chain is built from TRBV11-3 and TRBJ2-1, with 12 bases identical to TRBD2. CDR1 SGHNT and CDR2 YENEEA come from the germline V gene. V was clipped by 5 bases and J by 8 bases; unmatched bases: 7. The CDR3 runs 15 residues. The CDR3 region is CASSQTSGSLDEQFF. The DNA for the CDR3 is TGTGCCAGCAGCCAGACTAGCGGGAGTCTCGATGAGCAGTTCTTC.

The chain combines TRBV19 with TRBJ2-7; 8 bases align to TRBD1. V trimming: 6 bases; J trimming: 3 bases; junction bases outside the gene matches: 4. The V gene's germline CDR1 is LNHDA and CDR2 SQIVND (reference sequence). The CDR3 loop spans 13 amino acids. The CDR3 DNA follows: TGTGCCAGTAGCCGAGGACAGGGCTACGAGCAGTACTTC. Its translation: CASSRGQGYEQYF.

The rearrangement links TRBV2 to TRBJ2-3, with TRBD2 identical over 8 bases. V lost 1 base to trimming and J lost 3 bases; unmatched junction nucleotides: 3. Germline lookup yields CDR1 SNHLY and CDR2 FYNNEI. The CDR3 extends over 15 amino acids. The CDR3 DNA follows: TGTGCCAGCAGTGAAGAGGCGGGGGGTACAGATACGCAGTATTTT. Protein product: CASSEEAGGTDTQYF.

CDR3 region: CASSSGRKVPDTQYF. The CDR3 coding sequence is TGCGCCAGCAGCTCCGGGAGGAAAGTCCCAGATACGCAGTATTTT. The V and J genes are TRBV5-1 and TRBJ2-3; 7 nucleotides align to TRBD2. From germline, CDR1 is SGHRS and CDR2 YFSETQ. J lost 4 bases, V lost 3 bases, and 8 bases had no gene match. This CDR3 is 15 amino acids long.